The 5 T cell receptor beta chains below were found in one sample sequenced in a study of PD-1 blockade in classical Hodgkin lymphoma. Libraries were prepared by immunoSEQ multiplex PCR; TCRdb keeps only in-frame clonotypes and omits some of them. The table lists around 20,000 clones, more than 75% of them singletons, with about 22% in the top ten. Time point specified: cycle 4 day 1 (C4D1), after six to seven weeks of nivolumab. Autologous stem cell transplantation was followed by relapse in every patient, and brentuximab vedotin exposure varied. The specimen was peripheral blood mononuclear cells (PBMCs), collected before the fourth cycle of nivolumab. These receptors originate from a human donor with classical Hodgkin lymphoma.

The V and J genes are TRBV19 and TRBJ2-5, with 9 bases identical to TRBD2. With V trimmed by 3 bases and J by 6 bases, 8 bases remained unmatched. The CDR3 is made up of 15 amino acids. Germline values: CDR1 LNHDA, CDR2 SQIVND (reference sequence). Here the CDR3 DNA reads TGTGCCAGTAGTATTTCGGCGGGAGGGTCCAAGACCCAGTACTTC. Protein: CASSISAGGSKTQYF.

The chain joins TRBV4-1 to TRBJ1-3, with a possible D match to TRBD1 (5 bases). V lost 1 base to trimming and J lost 2 bases, with 15 bases between them. This CDR3 is built from 17 residues. Germline V gene sequence: CDR1 MGHRA, CDR2 YSYEKL. The CDR3 coding sequence is TGCGCCAGCAGCCAAGGCACGGTTTCGGGGGCTGGAAACACCATATATTTT. Protein sequence: CASSQGTVSGAGNTIYF.

This clone was observed a few times. The chain uses TRBV29-1 and TRBJ2-1; D might be TRBD2 (7 bases). Trimming stripped 8 bases from V and 0 bases from J, with 14 bases between. CDR1 SQVTM and CDR2 ANQGSEA come from the germline V gene. CDR3 length equals 14 residues. CDR3 sequence: CSYLGGASYNEQFF. The CDR3 DNA follows: TGCAGCTATCTTGGGGGGGCCTCCTACAATGAGCAGTTCTTC.

V is TRBV5-1 and J is TRBJ2-2; no clear D. V gave up 0 bases and J gave up 0 bases, with 3 bases separating them. The CDR3 length is 14 residues. Germline assignment: CDR1 SGHRS and CDR2 YFSETQ. The CDR3 region is CASSLDPNTGELFF. The CDR3 nucleotides read TGCGCCAGCAGCTTGGACCCGAACACCGGGGAGCTGTTTTTT.

The chain couples TRBV25-1 to TRBJ1-6; possibly TRBD1 for D (6 bases). The germline CDR1 and CDR2 sequences are MGHDK and SYGVNS. CDR3 size: 15 residues. Trimming took off 1 base at V and 7 bases at J, with 11 bases between the two ends. In DNA, the CDR3 is TGTGCCAGCAGTGAATTGGGCAGGGGCAATTCACCCCTCCACTTT. It specifies CASSELGRGNSPLHF.